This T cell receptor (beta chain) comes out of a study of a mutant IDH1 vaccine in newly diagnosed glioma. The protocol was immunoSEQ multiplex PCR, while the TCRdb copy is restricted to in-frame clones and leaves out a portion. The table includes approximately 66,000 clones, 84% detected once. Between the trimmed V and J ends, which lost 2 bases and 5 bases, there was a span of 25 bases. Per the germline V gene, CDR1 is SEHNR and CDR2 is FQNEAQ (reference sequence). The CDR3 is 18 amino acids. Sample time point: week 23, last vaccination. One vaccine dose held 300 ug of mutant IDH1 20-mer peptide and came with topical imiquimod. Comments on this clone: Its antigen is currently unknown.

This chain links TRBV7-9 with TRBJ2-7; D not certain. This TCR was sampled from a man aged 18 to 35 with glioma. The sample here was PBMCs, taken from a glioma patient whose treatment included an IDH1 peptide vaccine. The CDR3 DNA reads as TGTGCCAGCAGCTTACAAACCGGGCCGTCCGCTCTGGGCCACGAGCAGTACTTC. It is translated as CASSLQTGPSALGHEQYF.